The clone carrying this TCR beta chain was detected only a few times. Its specificity is not known. This specimen comes from a study of T-cell memory formation after mild COVID-19. Study-wide points: Memory sampled before infection contained some responding clones, suggesting cross-reactive memory joined. CD4/CD8 balance held among clones contracting day 15 to 85, and later expanders leaned CD4+. Largely, contracting CD4+ clones fell within CM and EM, and contracting CD8+ clones within EMRA.

This CDR3 spans 14 amino acids. CDR1 SQVTM and CDR2 ANQGSEA come from the germline V gene. V was pared by 3 bases and J by 9 bases, with 18 bases between. A single record per CDR3 protein comes from TCRdb applying MiXCR to the 5' RACE reads. Of more than 450,000 distinct CDR3 sequences in the sample, roughly 18% are singletons; the top ten hold 12%. The specimen was PBMCs or a T cell subset sorted from them (not recorded which). The TCR comes from an adult woman who had mild COVID-19 (a few samples of this study predate the infection). Cell type and time point are not known. The chain recombines TRBV29-1 with TRBJ2-1; tentatively, D is TRBD2 (5 bases). CDR3 residues: CSVDTGVVDSEQFF. CDR3 in DNA: TGCAGCGTTGATACTGGGGTGGTGGACTCTGAGCAGTTCTTC.